One and the same sample provided the 3 T cell receptor beta chains below, sequenced in a study of Graves' ophthalmopathy and Graves' hyperthyroidism. Researchers took RNA transcripts and amplified TCR beta CDR3 regions from them. HTBI primers served in a first-round RT-PCR, which a second-round multiplex PCR followed. MiXCR, applied by TCRdb to the multiplex PCR reads, yields one record per CDR3 protein. The sample includes around 660,000 distinct CDR3 sequences, roughly 39% of them seen just once. Input material: peripheral blood. These receptors were obtained from an adult man with Graves' ophthalmopathy.

This clonotype was observed at least ten times. The chain joins TRBV20-1 to TRBJ2-5; D remains unclear. Trimming removed 1 base at V and 5 bases at J, with 2 bases between. Per the germline V gene, CDR1 is DFQATT and CDR2 is SNEGSKA (reference sequence). This CDR3 contains 10 residues. DNA for the CDR3: TGCAGTGCTAGAGTTGAGACCCAGTACTTC. Its translation: CSARVETQYF.

Ten or more counts support this clonotype. The chain joins TRBV10-3 to TRBJ2-5, with TRBD1 identical over 10 bases. Germline-derived CDR1 and CDR2 are ENHRY and SYGVKD. The CDR3 runs to 14 residues. With V trimmed by 10 bases and J by 5 bases, 10 bases remained unmatched. CDR3 nucleotide sequence: TGTGCCAGCGGAACCCGGGACAGGGGCGAGACCCAGTACTTC. This gives the protein CASGTRDRGETQYF.

This chain joins TRBV25-1 and TRBJ2-5, with D perhaps assigned TRBD1 or TRBD2 (5 bases each). CDR3 length: 14 residues. V lost 5 bases, J lost 4 bases, and 14 bases lay in between. CDR1 and CDR2 from the germline V gene are MGHDK and SYGVNS. CDR3 region: CASSPRESLETQYF. In DNA form, the CDR3 reads TGTGCCAGCAGTCCCAGGGAGAGTCTAGAGACCCAGTACTTC.